The T cell receptor (beta chain) under discussion was sequenced for a study of blood T cells in healthy people across ages. Study-wide context: Using template switching, researchers captured about one barcoded beta molecule for each two T cells.

Each donor's blood draw was 8.5 to 10 milliliters of peripheral blood. The study isolated at least 6 million PBMCs from each sample. It was with a sample-barcoded 5' primer and a J-beta primer mix that a second PCR of roughly 7 to 12 cycles was run. TCRdb re-called the 5' RACE reads with MiXCR, one entry per CDR3 protein. The sample consists of about 1.6 million distinct CDR3 sequences, 34% of them appearing once. The CDR3 covers 15 residues. CDR1 and CDR2 from the germline V gene are LGHDT and YNNKEL (reference sequence). Trimming removed 3 bases at V and 0 bases at J, with 8 bases between. The source is a woman younger than 45 in good health. The J gene is TRBJ1-4, the V gene TRBV3-1; D remains ambiguous. Sample: blood. This CDR3 is CASSQIASTNEKLFF. Here the CDR3 DNA reads TGTGCCAGCAGCCAGATAGCATCAACTAATGAAAAACTGTTTTTT.